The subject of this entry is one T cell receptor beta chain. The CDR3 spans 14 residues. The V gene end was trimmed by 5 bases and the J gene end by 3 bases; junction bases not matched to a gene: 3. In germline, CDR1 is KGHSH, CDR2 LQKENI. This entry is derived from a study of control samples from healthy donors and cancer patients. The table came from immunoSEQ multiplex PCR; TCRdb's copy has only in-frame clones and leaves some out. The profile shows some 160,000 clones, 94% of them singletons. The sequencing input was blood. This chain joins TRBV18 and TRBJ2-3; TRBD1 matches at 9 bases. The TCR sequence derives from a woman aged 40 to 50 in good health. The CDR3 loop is CASSRGQGTDTQYF. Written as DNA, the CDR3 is TGTGCCAGCTCAAGGGGACAGGGTACAGATACGCAGTATTTT.